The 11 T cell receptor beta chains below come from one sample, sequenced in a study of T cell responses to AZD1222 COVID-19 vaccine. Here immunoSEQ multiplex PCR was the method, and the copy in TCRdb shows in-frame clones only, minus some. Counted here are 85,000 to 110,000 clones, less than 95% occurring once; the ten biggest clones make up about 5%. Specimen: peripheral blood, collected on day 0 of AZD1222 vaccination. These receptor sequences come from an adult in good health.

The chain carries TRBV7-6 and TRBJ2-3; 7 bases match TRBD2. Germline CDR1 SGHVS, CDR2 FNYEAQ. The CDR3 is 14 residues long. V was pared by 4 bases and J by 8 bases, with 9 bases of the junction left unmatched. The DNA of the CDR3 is TGTGCCAGCAGCTCCCGGACTAGTGTAGCTACGCAGTATTTT. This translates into CASSSRTSVATQYF.

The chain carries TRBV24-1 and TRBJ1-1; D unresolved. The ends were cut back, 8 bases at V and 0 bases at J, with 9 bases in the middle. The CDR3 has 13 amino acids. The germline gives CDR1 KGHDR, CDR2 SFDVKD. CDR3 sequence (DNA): TGTGCCACCATGGCACGGATGAACACTGAAGCTTTCTTT. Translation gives CATMARMNTEAFF.

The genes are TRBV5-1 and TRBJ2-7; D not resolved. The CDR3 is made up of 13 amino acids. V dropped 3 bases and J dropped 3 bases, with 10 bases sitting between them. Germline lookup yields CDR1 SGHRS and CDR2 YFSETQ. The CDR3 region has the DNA TGCGCCAGCAGCTCGATGACAAACTACGAGCAGTACTTC. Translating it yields CASSSMTNYEQYF.

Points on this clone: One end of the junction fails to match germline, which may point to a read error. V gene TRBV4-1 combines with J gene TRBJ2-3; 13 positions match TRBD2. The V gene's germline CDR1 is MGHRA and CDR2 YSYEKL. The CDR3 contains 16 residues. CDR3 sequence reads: CASSPGTSGGTDTQYF. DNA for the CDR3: TGTGCCAGCAGCCCGGGGACTAGCGGGGGCACAGATACGCAGTATTTT.

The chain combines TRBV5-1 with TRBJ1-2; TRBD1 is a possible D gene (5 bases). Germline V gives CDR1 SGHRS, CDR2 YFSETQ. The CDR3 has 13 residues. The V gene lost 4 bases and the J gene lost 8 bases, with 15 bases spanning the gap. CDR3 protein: CASSRELGPGYTF. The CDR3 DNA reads TGCGCCAGCAGCCGGGAACTGGGGCCGGGCTACACCTTC.

CDR3 amino acids: CASRPGTGGIRAKNIQYF. The CDR3 bases are TGTGCCAGCAGACCCGGGACAGGGGGCATTCGGGCCAAAAACATTCAGTACTTC. The gene calls are TRBV11-2 and TRBJ2-4; 12 bases match TRBD1. V was pared by 6 bases and J by 1 base, with 10 bases of the junction left unmatched. Germline CDR1 SGHAT, CDR2 FQNNGV. There are 18 residues in the CDR3.

The CDR3 nucleotides are TGTGCCAGCAGTTCCCCTTTGAGGGGCAAGTACGAGCAGTACTTC. Protein: CASSSPLRGKYEQYF. The chain combines TRBV28 with TRBJ2-7; either TRBD1 or TRBD2 may fit D (5 bases each). Trimming pared 4 bases from V and 4 bases from J, leaving 17 bases between. Germline V gene sequence: CDR1 MDHEN, CDR2 SYDVKM. The CDR3 covers 15 residues.

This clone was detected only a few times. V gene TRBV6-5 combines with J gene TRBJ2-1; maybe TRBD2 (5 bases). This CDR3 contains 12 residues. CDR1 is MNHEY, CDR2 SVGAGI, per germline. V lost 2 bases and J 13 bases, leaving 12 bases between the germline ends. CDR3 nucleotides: TGTGCCAGCAGTTACGCGAGCGGCCGTCAGTTCTTC. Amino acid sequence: CASSYASGRQFF.

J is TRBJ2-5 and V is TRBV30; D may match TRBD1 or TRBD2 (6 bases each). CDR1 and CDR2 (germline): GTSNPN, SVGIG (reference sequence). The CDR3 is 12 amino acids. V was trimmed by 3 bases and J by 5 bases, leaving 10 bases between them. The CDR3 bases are TGTGCCTGGAGAGGGGGGACCGAGACCCAGTACTTC. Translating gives CAWRGGTETQYF.

The CDR3 nucleotides read TGTGCCAGCAGCTTCGGGGGCAATTCACCCCTCCACTTT. Protein sequence: CASSFGGNSPLHF. J is TRBJ1-6 and V is TRBV3-1 (or the pseudogene TRBV3-2); D possibly corresponds to TRBD1 (6 bases). This CDR3 has 13 residues. The V gene's germline CDR1 is LGHDT and CDR2 YNNKEL (reference sequence). V was shortened by 5 bases and J by 7 bases, with 9 bases between the two germline ends.

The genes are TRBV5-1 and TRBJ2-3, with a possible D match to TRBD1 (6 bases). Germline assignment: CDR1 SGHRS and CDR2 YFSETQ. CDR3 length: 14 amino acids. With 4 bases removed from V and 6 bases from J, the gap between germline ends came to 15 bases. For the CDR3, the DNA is TGCGCCAGCAGCCCGGGCAGGGGTGGGGATACGCAGTATTTT. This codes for CASSPGRGGDTQYF.